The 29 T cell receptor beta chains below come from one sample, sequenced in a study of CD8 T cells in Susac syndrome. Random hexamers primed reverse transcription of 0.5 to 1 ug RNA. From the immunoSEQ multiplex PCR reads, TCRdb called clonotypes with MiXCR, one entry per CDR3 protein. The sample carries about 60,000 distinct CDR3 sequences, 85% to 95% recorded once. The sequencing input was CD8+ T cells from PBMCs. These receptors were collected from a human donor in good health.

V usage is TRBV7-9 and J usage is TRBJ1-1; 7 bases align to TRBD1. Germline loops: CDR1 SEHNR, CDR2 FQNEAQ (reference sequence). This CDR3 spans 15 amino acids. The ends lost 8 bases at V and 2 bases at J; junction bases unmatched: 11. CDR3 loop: CASGRTGGQNTEAFF. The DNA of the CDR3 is TGTGCCAGCGGAAGGACAGGAGGGCAAAACACTGAAGCTTTCTTT.

CDR3 bases: TGTGCCAGCAGCCTGGGGGACCTTTACGAGCAGTACTTC. Its protein product is CASSLGDLYEQYF. The chain recombines TRBV6-5 with TRBJ2-7; tentatively, D is TRBD1 or TRBD2 (5 bases each). The ends were cut back, 6 bases at V and 4 bases at J, with 13 bases in the middle. Germline-derived CDR1 and CDR2 are MNHEY and SVGAGI. The CDR3 consists of 13 residues.

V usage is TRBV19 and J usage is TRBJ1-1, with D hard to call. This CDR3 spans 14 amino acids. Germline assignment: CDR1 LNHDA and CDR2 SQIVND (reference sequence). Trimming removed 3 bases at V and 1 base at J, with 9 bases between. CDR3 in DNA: TGTGCCAGTAGTATCGGGGTCCAGAACACTGAAGCTTTCTTT. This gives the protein CASSIGVQNTEAFF.

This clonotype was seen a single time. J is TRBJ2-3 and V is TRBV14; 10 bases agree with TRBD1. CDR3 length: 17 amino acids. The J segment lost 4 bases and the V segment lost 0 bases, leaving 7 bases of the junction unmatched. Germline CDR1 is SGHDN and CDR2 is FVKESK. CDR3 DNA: TGTGCCAGCAGCCAAGACCCGACAGGGGGCGCCCCAGATACGCAGTATTTT. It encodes CASSQDPTGGAPDTQYF.

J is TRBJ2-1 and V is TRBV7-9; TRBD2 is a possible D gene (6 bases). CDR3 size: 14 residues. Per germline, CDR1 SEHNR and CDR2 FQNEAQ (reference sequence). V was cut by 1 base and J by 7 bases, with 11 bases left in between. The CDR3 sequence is CASSLGGAGNEQFF. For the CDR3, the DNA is TGTGCCAGCAGCTTAGGGGGCGCGGGAAATGAGCAGTTCTTC.

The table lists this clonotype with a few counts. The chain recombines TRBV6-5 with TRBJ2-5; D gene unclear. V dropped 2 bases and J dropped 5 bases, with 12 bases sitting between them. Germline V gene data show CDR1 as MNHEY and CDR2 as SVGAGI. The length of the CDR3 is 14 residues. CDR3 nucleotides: TGTGCCAGCAGTTACGATGGGGAAGGGGAGACCCAGTACTTC. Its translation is CASSYDGEGETQYF.

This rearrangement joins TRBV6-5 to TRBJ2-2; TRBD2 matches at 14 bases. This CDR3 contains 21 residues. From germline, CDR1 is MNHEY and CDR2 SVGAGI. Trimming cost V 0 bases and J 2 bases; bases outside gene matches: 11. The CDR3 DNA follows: TGTGCCAGCAGTTACTCGCTCCGAGCGACTAGCGGGGGGGGCAACACCGGGGAGCTGTTTTTT. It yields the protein CASSYSLRATSGGGNTGELFF.

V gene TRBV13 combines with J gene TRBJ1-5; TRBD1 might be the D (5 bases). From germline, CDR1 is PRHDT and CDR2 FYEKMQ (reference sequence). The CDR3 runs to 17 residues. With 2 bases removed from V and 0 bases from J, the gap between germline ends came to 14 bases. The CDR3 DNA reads TGTGCCAGCAGCTTAACGCAGGGCGCGGCTAGCAATCAGCCCCAGCATTTT. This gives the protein CASSLTQGAASNQPQHF.

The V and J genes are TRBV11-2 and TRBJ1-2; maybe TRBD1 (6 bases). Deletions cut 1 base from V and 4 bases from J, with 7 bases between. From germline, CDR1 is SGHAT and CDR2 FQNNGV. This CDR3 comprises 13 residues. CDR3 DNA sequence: TGTGCCAGCAGCTTAGGACAGGTCTATGGCTACACCTTC. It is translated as CASSLGQVYGYTF.

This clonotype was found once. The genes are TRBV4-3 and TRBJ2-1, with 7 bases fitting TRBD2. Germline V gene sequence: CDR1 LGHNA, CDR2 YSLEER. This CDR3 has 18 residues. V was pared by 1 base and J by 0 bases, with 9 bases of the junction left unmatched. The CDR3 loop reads CASSQGGEGPSSYNEQFF. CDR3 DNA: TGCGCCAGCAGCCAAGGGGGGGAGGGACCGAGCTCCTACAATGAGCAGTTCTTC.

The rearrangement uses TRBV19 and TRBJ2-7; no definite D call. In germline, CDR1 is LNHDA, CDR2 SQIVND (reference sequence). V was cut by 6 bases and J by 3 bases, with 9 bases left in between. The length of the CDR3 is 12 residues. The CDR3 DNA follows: TGTGCCAGTAGCTTTGACAACTACGAGCAGTACTTC. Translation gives CASSFDNYEQYF.

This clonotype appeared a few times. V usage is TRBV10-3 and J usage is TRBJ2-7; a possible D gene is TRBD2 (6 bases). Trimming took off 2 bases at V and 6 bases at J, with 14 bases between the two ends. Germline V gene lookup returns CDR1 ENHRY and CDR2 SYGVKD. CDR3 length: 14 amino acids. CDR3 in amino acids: CAISEPWGEGEQYF. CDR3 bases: TGTGCCATCAGTGAGCCCTGGGGGGAAGGCGAGCAGTACTTC.

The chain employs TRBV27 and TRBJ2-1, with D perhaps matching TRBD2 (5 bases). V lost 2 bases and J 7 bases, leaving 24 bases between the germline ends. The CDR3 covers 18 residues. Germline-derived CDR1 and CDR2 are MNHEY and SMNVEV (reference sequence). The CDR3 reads CASSLQQEGRDTVNEQFF. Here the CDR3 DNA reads TGTGCCAGCAGTTTACAACAAGAAGGACGGGATACGGTGAATGAGCAGTTCTTC.

CDR3 sequence: CASRASSYEQYF. CDR3 DNA sequence: TGTGCCAGCAGGGCCAGCTCCTACGAGCAGTACTTC. This chain links TRBV6-2 or TRBV6-3 with TRBJ2-7; D not certain. V was clipped by 6 bases and J by 0 bases, with 6 bases between them. Per the germline V gene, CDR1 is MNHEY and CDR2 is SVGEGT. CDR3 length: 12 amino acids.

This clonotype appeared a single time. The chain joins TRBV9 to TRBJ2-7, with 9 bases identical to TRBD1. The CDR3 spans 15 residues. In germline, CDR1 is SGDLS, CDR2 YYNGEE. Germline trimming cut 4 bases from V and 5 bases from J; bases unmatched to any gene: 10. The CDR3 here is CASSSAGRTGDEQYF. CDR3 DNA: TGTGCCAGCAGCTCAGCAGGGAGGACAGGGGACGAGCAGTACTTC. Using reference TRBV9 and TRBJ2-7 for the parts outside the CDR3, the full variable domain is DSGVTQTPKHLITATGQRVTLRCSPRSGDLSVYWYQQSLDQGLQFLIQYYNGEERAKGNILERFSAQQFPDLHSELNLSSLELGDSALYFCASSSAGRTGDEQYFGPGTRLTVT.

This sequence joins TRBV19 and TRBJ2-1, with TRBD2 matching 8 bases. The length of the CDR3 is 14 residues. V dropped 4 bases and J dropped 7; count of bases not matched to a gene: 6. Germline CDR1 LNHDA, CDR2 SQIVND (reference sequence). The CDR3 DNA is TGTGCCAGTAGTAACGGGGGGGGGCCGAATGAGCAGTTCTTC. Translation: CASSNGGGPNEQFF.

CDR3 loop: CASSQRQDRGVPYNEQFF. CDR3 DNA: TGCGCCAGCAGTCAACGTCAGGACAGGGGGGTCCCCTACAATGAGCAGTTCTTC. V usage is TRBV23-1 and J usage is TRBJ2-1; 10 bases match TRBD1. TRBV23-1 is reported as an ORF; its role is uncertain. This CDR3 contains 18 residues. The V gene end was trimmed by 2 bases and the J gene end by 2 bases; junction bases not matched to a gene: 9.

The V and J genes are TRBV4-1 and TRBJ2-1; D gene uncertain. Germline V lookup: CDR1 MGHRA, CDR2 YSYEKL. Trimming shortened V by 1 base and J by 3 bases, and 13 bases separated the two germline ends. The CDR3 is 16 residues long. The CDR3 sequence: CASSQVAPSHYNEQFF. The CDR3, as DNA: TGCGCCAGCAGCCAAGTAGCACCGAGCCACTACAATGAGCAGTTCTTC.

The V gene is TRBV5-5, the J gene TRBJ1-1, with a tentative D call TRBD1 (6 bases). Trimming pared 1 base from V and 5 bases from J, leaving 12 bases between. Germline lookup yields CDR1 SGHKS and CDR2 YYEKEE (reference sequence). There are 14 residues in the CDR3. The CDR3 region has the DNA TGTGCCAGCAGCTTGTGGGGGCTCGGGACTGAAGCTTTCTTT. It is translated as CASSLWGLGTEAFF.

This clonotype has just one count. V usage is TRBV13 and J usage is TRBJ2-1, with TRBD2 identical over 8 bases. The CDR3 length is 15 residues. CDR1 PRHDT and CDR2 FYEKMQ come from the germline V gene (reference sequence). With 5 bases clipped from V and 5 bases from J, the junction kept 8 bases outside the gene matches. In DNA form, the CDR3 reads TGTGCCAGCAGCCCTGAGGGTAGCGGGGACAATGAGCAGTTCTTC. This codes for CASSPEGSGDNEQFF.

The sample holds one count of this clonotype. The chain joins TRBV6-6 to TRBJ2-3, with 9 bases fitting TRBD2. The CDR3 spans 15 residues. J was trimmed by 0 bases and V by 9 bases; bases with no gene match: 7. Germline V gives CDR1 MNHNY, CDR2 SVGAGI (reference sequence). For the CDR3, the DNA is TGTGCCAGTTTAGCGGGGGCCTATAGCACAGATACGCAGTATTTT. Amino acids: CASLAGAYSTDTQYF.

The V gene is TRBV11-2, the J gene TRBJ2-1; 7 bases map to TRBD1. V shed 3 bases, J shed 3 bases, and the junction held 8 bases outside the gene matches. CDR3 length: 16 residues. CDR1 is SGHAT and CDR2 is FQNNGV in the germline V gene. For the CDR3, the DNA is TGTGCCAGCAGCTTCCCGGCCGGGACAGACTACAATGAGCAGTTCTTC. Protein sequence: CASSFPAGTDYNEQFF.

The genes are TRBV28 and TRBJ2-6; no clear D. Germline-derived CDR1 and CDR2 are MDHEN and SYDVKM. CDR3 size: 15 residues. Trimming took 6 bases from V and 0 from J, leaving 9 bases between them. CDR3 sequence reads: CASSWVLSGANVLTF. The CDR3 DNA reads TGTGCCAGCAGCTGGGTGCTCTCTGGGGCCAACGTCCTGACTTTC.

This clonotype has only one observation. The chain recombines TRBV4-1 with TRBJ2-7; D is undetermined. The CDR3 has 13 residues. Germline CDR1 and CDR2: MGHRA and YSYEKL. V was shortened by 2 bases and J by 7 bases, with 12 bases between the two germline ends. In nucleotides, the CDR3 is TGCGCCAGCAGCCAACATAGTGGTACGGAGCAGTACTTC. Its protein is CASSQHSGTEQYF.

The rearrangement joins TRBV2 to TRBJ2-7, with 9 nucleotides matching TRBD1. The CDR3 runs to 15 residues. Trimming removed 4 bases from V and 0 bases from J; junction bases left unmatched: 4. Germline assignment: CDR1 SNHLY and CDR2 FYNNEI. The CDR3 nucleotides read TGTGCCAGCAGTGCGTGGACAGGGGACTCCTACGAGCAGTACTTC. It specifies CASSAWTGDSYEQYF. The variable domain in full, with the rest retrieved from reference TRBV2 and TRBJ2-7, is EPEVTQTPSHQVTQMGQEVILRCVPISNHLYFYWYRQILGQKVEFLVSFYNNEISEKSEIFDDQFSVERPDGSNFTLKIRSTKLEDSAMYFCASSAWTGDSYEQYFGPGTRLTVT.

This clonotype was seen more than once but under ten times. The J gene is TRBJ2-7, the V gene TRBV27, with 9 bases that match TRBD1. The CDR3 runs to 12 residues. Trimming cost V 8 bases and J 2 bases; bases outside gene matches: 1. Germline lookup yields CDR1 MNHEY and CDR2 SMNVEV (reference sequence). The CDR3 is CASGQGTYEQYF. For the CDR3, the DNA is TGTGCCAGCGGACAGGGGACCTACGAGCAGTACTTC.

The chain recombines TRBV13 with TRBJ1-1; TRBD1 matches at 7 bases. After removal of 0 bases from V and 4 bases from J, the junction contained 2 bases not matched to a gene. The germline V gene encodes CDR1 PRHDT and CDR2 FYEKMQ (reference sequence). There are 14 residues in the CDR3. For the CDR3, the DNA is TGTGCCAGCAGCTTAGGCCCAGGGGGCACTGAAGCTTTCTTT. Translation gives CASSLGPGGTEAFF.

CDR3 DNA: TGTGCCAGCAGTTTTTCAACGTATTCGGGGTCTTACAATGAGCAGTTCTTC. Translation: CASSFSTYSGSYNEQFF. The chain combines TRBV6-5 with TRBJ2-1; TRBD2 is a possible D gene (5 bases). Germline CDR1 MNHEY, CDR2 SVGAGI. The CDR3 spans 17 residues. Trimming cost V 4 bases and J 4 bases, with 20 bases left between them.

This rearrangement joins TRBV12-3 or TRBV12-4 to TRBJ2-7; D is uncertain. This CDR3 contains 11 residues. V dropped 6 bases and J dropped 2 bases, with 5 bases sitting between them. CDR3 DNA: TGTGCCAGCAGCGATCCCTACGAGCAGTACTTC. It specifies CASSDPYEQYF.